The 32 T cell receptor beta chains listed next were all sequenced from one sample in a study of cytomegalovirus exposure and HLA in healthy donors. In the PCR, 60 Vbeta and 13 Jbeta primers were used. Profiled with immunoSEQ multiplex PCR; TCRdb holds only in-frame clones, not every one. The sample records over 100,000 clones, about 80% being singletons. The sample taken for sequencing was PBMCs. These receptors were collected from a woman aged 45 to 65 in good health and CMV-seropositive.

This sequence joins TRBV19 and TRBJ2-6, with D possibly matching TRBD2 (6 bases). Trimming shortened V by 7 bases and J by 13 bases, and 23 bases separated the two germline ends. This CDR3 region has 15 residues. Germline CDR1 reads LNHDA; CDR2 reads SQIVND (reference sequence). CDR3 bases: TGTGCCAGTACCTCAGAGGGACTCGGGGCAGGAGTCCTGACTTTC. It translates to CASTSEGLGAGVLTF. The whole variable domain, remainder taken from reference TRBV19 and TRBJ2-6, is DGGITQSPKYLFRKEGQNVTLSCEQNLNHDAMYWYRQDPGQGLRLIYYSQIVNDFQKGDIAEGYSVSREKKESFPLTVTSAQKNPTAFYLCASTSEGLGAGVLTFGAGSRLTVL.

The chain couples TRBV20-1 to TRBJ1-2; D not resolved. Germline assignment: CDR1 DFQATT and CDR2 SNEGSKA (reference sequence). The V end was cut by 0 bases, the J end by 7 bases, with 6 bases between. The CDR3 length is 11 residues. The CDR3 here is CSARDIRGYTF. CDR3 coding DNA: TGCAGTGCTAGAGATATCCGTGGCTACACCTTC.

This clone occurred a few times. The V and J genes are TRBV5-1 and TRBJ2-1; weak D call: TRBD1 (5 bases). CDR1 and CDR2 from the germline V gene are SGHRS and YFSETQ. The CDR3 contains 15 residues. V dropped 0 bases and J dropped 0 bases, with 7 bases sitting between them. The CDR3 region is CASSLVQGSYNEQFF. The CDR3 DNA follows: TGCGCCAGCAGCTTGGTTCAGGGCTCCTACAATGAGCAGTTCTTC.

The rearrangement links TRBV4-3 to TRBJ1-2; 8 bases map to TRBD1. This CDR3 region has 14 residues. V gave up 0 bases and J gave up 7 bases; unmatched junction bases: 4. Per the germline V gene, CDR1 is LGHNA and CDR2 is YSLEER. DNA for the CDR3: TGCGCCAGCAGCCAAGAGGACAGGGTGCGTGGCTACACCTTC. Its translation is CASSQEDRVRGYTF.

The chain has TRBV4-3 and TRBJ2-7, with D maybe TRBD1 (5 bases). Germline CDR1 and CDR2: LGHNA and YSLEER. V lost 0 bases, J lost 2 bases, and 14 bases lay in between. The CDR3 loop spans 16 amino acids. CDR3 coding DNA: TGCGCCAGCAGCCAAGATGGGCAGGGAAAGACCTACGAGCAGTACTTC. Translation: CASSQDGQGKTYEQYF.

The CDR3 is CASSYTLQPTHEQFF. CDR3 coding DNA: TGTGCCAGCAGTTACACCCTACAGCCAACCCATGAGCAGTTCTTC. The genes are TRBV6-5 and TRBJ2-1; D gene ambiguous. Per germline, CDR1 MNHEY and CDR2 SVGAGI. V lost 2 bases to trimming and J lost 8 bases, with 16 bases between them. This CDR3 spans 15 amino acids.

J is TRBJ2-7 and V is TRBV13; TRBD1 is a possible D gene (5 bases). Germline CDR1 PRHDT, CDR2 FYEKMQ (reference sequence). The CDR3 is 13 amino acids. Deletions cut 3 bases from V and 1 base from J, with 7 bases between. CDR3 sequence reads: CASSLRQSYEQYF. In nucleotides, the CDR3 is TGTGCCAGCAGCTTGAGACAGTCCTACGAGCAGTACTTC.

This chain links TRBV18 with TRBJ2-3, with D perhaps matching TRBD2 (5 bases). CDR3 length: 19 residues. V was trimmed by 2 bases and J by 0 bases, leaving 21 bases between them. CDR1 is KGHSH and CDR2 is LQKENI in the germline V gene. The CDR3 is CASSPNTRFRDYSTDTQYF. The CDR3 bases are TGTGCCAGCTCACCAAACACTAGGTTCCGCGACTATAGCACAGATACGCAGTATTTT.

The V and J genes are TRBV28 and TRBJ2-7; tentatively, D is TRBD1 (5 bases). This CDR3 is 14 amino acids long. The germline V gene has CDR1 MDHEN and CDR2 SYDVKM. V was trimmed by 3 bases and J by 7 bases, leaving 16 bases between them. CDR3 loop: CASSFQDSLQEQYF. In nucleotides, the CDR3 is TGTGCCAGCAGTTTCCAAGACAGCCTACAAGAGCAGTACTTC.

In its sample, this clone was seen a few times. The chain combines TRBV7-9 with TRBJ1-1; no definite D call. Trimming took 2 bases from V and 8 from J, leaving 12 bases between them. The CDR3 extends over 13 amino acids. The germline gives CDR1 SEHNR, CDR2 FQNEAQ (reference sequence). The CDR3 protein is CASSLPGEKEAFF. In DNA form, the CDR3 reads TGTGCCAGCAGCTTACCCGGGGAGAAAGAAGCTTTCTTT.

The chain carries TRBV2 and TRBJ1-2, with 10 bases fitting TRBD1. The CDR3 is 14 amino acids. CDR1 is SNHLY and CDR2 is FYNNEI in the germline V gene. V trimming: 6 bases; J trimming: 3 bases; junction bases outside the gene matches: 4. The CDR3 nucleotides are TGTGCCAGCAGACCCGGGACAGGGGACTATGGCTACACCTTC. Translation: CASRPGTGDYGYTF.

The chain recombines TRBV7-9 with TRBJ2-1; a possible D gene is TRBD2 (5 bases). Germline loops: CDR1 SEHNR, CDR2 FQNEAQ (reference sequence). This CDR3 region has 14 residues. The V end was cut by 3 bases, the J end by 7 bases, with 13 bases between. This CDR3 reads CASSFEGAQNEQFF. CDR3 bases: TGTGCCAGCAGCTTCGAGGGAGCTCAGAATGAGCAGTTCTTC. The full variable domain, its missing parts supplied by reference TRBV7-9 and TRBJ2-1, is DTGVSQNPRHKITKRGQNVTFRCDPISEHNRLYWYRQTLGQGPEFLTYFQNEAQLEKSRLLSDRFSAERPKGSFSTLEIQRTEQGDSAMYLCASSFEGAQNEQFFGPGTRLTVL.

The genes are TRBV6-1 and TRBJ2-2; TRBD1 aligns across 7 bases. Germline V gene data show CDR1 as MNHNS and CDR2 as SASEGT. After removal of 7 bases from V and 2 bases from J, the junction contained 7 bases not matched to a gene. The CDR3 consists of 15 residues. The CDR3 DNA reads as TGTGCCAGCACTCGGGACAGATTCAACACCGGGGAGCTGTTTTTT. Amino acids: CASTRDRFNTGELFF.

The V and J genes are TRBV7-2 and TRBJ1-1; D not certain. The germline V and J ends were trimmed by 3 bases and 4 bases, with 9 bases remaining between them. Germline CDR1 SGHTA, CDR2 FQGNSA. The CDR3 has 13 residues. The CDR3 DNA is TGTGCCAGCAGCTTTTCCACGAGCACTGAAGCTTTCTTT. Amino acids: CASSFSTSTEAFF.

This clone has only one observation. The rearrangement uses TRBV7-9 and TRBJ1-5; D unresolved. CDR1 is SEHNR, CDR2 FQNEAQ, per germline (reference sequence). The CDR3 consists of 13 residues. V gave up 1 base and J gave up 7 bases, with 8 bases separating them. The CDR3 reads CASSLESGQPQHF. The CDR3 nucleotides read TGTGCCAGCAGCTTAGAGTCAGGCCAGCCCCAGCATTTT.

This chain joins TRBV7-3 and TRBJ2-3; TRBD2 aligns across 9 bases. Germline CDR1 is SGHTA and CDR2 is FQGTGA. V was clipped by 0 bases and J by 2 bases; unmatched bases: 3. The CDR3 runs 16 residues. The CDR3, as DNA: TGTGCCAGCAGCTTAACGGGCGGGGGGGACACAGATACGCAGTATTTT. Translating it yields CASSLTGGGDTDTQYF.

The chain has TRBV28 and TRBJ2-1, with D possibly being TRBD2 (8 bases). V was cut by 5 bases and J by 6 bases, with 23 bases left in between. Germline CDR1 reads MDHEN; CDR2 reads SYDVKM. The CDR3 has 17 amino acids. DNA of the CDR3: TGTGCCAGCAGTACAGGGGTGGCGGGGGGTTTGTTCAATGAGCAGTTCTTC. Translated, it gives CASSTGVAGGLFNEQFF.

J is TRBJ1-1 and V is TRBV5-5, with a tentative D call TRBD1 (6 bases). From germline, CDR1 is SGHKS and CDR2 YYEKEE (reference sequence). Trimming stripped 4 bases from V and 5 bases from J, with 15 bases between. CDR3 length: 14 residues. The CDR3 sequence: CASSRALQGTEAFF. The CDR3 coding sequence is TGTGCCAGCAGCCGGGCTCTTCAGGGGACTGAAGCTTTCTTT.

The genes are TRBV5-4 and TRBJ2-1; TRBD1 agrees at 8 bases. The CDR3 totals 14 residues. With V trimmed by 4 bases and J by 5 bases, 5 bases remained unmatched. Germline V CDR1 and CDR2: SGHNT, YYREEE (reference sequence). DNA of the CDR3: TGTGCCAGCAGCATCCCGACAGGGGACAATGAGCAGTTCTTC. This encodes CASSIPTGDNEQFF.

The chain combines TRBV19 with TRBJ2-2; D not certain. CDR1 and CDR2 (germline): LNHDA, SQIVND (reference sequence). This CDR3 is built from 13 residues. The CDR3 sequence is CVIQAANTGELFF. DNA of the CDR3: TGTGTAATCCAGGCAGCCAACACCGGGGAGCTGTTTTTT.

This chain connects TRBV9 to TRBJ2-6, with 9 bases that match TRBD1. Trimming cost V 4 bases and J 0 bases; bases outside gene matches: 8. Germline lookup yields CDR1 SGDLS and CDR2 YYNGEE. The CDR3 length is 18 residues. CDR3 protein: CASSPRDRVFSGANVLTF. CDR3 sequence (DNA): TGTGCCAGCAGCCCCCGGGACAGGGTGTTCTCTGGGGCCAACGTCCTGACTTTC.

This CDR3 reads CASSRGQVGGYTF. CDR3 nucleotide sequence: TGTGCCAGCAGCAGAGGACAGGTCGGTGGCTACACCTTC. The chain couples TRBV7-6 to TRBJ1-2; 7 bases are a match to TRBD1. Germline CDR1 is SGHVS and CDR2 is FNYEAQ. V lost 5 bases, J lost 7 bases, and 7 bases stayed unmatched. The CDR3 has 13 amino acids.

The CDR3 DNA sequence: TGTGCCAGCAGCTCGGGACAGGGGGCCTACGAGCAGTACTTC. Protein sequence: CASSSGQGAYEQYF. The chain employs TRBV5-6 and TRBJ2-7; TRBD1 agrees at 11 bases. V lost 3 bases, J lost 2 bases, and 1 base stayed unmatched. The CDR3 is 14 residues long. The germline gives CDR1 SGHDT, CDR2 YYEEEE.

The chain is built from TRBV10-3 and TRBJ2-5, with 12 bases matching TRBD2. After removal of 5 bases from V and 2 bases from J, the junction contained 3 bases not matched to a gene. CDR3 length: 15 residues. Germline values: CDR1 ENHRY, CDR2 SYGVKD. CDR3 sequence: CAISRLAGGQETQYF. In DNA form, the CDR3 reads TGTGCCATCAGTCGGCTAGCGGGAGGGCAAGAGACCCAGTACTTC.

This chain links TRBV19 with TRBJ2-6; 8 nucleotides agree with TRBD1. Germline V gives CDR1 LNHDA, CDR2 SQIVND (reference sequence). Trimming took 3 bases from V and 4 from J; bases not matched to a gene: 8. The CDR3 is made up of 17 amino acids. Written as DNA, the CDR3 is TGTGCCAGTAGTATTGGCAGGGGGCGATTGGGGGCCAACGTCCTGACTTTC. Its translation: CASSIGRGRLGANVLTF.

For this clone: Compared with germline, one end of the junction differs, possibly owing to a read error. This chain links TRBV9 with TRBJ2-3; 9 bases match TRBD2. The germline V gene has CDR1 SGDLS and CDR2 YYNGEE. The CDR3 has 15 amino acids. The CDR3 nucleotides read TGTGCCAGCAGCGCGACCGGGACTAGCACCGATACGCAGTATTTT. This encodes CASSATGTSTDTQYF.

The J gene is TRBJ2-3, the V gene TRBV7-2, with D possibly being TRBD1 (5 bases). Trimming removed 0 bases from V and 3 bases from J, with 13 bases in between. Germline V lookup: CDR1 SGHTA, CDR2 FQGNSA. CDR3 length: 16 amino acids. The CDR3 DNA sequence: TGTGCCAGCAGCTTAGCGCCTAGGGGTCGGACAGATACGCAGTATTTT. This sequence encodes CASSLAPRGRTDTQYF.

This sequence joins TRBV4-3 and TRBJ1-1; unclear D gene. CDR1 and CDR2 (germline): LGHNA, YSLEER. V lost 1 base and J 11 bases, leaving 14 bases between the germline ends. The CDR3 loop spans 13 amino acids. The CDR3 DNA reads TGCGCCAGCAGCCAAGGGGCGGGAAAGGCGGCTTTCTTT. Its protein is CASSQGAGKAAFF.

The genes are TRBV2 and TRBJ2-3; 8 bases align to TRBD2. Looked up from germline, CDR1 is SNHLY and CDR2 is FYNNEI. V lost 7 bases and J lost 1; bases outside the gene matches: 1. This CDR3 contains 13 residues. The CDR3 protein is CASILAGTDTQYF. The CDR3 DNA sequence: TGTGCCAGCATACTAGCGGGCACAGATACGCAGTATTTT. Variable domain in full (rest from reference TRBV2 and TRBJ2-3): EPEVTQTPSHQVTQMGQEVILRCVPISNHLYFYWYRQILGQKVEFLVSFYNNEISEKSEIFDDQFSVERPDGSNFTLKIRSTKLEDSAMYFCASILAGTDTQYFGPGTRLTVL.

V usage is TRBV6-5 and J usage is TRBJ1-4, with TRBD1 as a possible D gene (6 bases). CDR3 size: 16 residues. Germline V lookup: CDR1 MNHEY, CDR2 SVGAGI. The V end was cut by 0 bases, the J end by 10 bases, with 18 bases between. CDR3 sequence (DNA): TGTGCCAGCAGTTACTCGAGGGTTGGGGACACAGGAAAACTGTTTTTT. Translating gives CASSYSRVGDTGKLFF.

In nucleotides, the CDR3 is TGTGCCAGCAGCTCACAGGGCGGGGGGCCCCAGCATTTT. Its protein is CASSSQGGGPQHF. The chain employs TRBV7-8 and TRBJ1-5; TRBD1 is a possible D gene (6 bases). The CDR3 loop spans 13 amino acids. The V end lost 4 bases, the J end lost 9 bases, and 13 bases lay between the germline ends. In germline, CDR1 is SGHVS, CDR2 FQNEAQ.

The V gene is TRBV9, the J gene TRBJ2-3; 7 bases line up with TRBD2. Germline values: CDR1 SGDLS, CDR2 YYNGEE. With V trimmed by 0 bases and J by 0 bases, 10 bases remained unmatched. This CDR3 comprises 18 residues. The CDR3 DNA is TGTGCCAGCAGCGTAGGGCTAGCGCGGGGGAGGAGCACAGATACGCAGTATTTT. Translated, it gives CASSVGLARGRSTDTQYF.